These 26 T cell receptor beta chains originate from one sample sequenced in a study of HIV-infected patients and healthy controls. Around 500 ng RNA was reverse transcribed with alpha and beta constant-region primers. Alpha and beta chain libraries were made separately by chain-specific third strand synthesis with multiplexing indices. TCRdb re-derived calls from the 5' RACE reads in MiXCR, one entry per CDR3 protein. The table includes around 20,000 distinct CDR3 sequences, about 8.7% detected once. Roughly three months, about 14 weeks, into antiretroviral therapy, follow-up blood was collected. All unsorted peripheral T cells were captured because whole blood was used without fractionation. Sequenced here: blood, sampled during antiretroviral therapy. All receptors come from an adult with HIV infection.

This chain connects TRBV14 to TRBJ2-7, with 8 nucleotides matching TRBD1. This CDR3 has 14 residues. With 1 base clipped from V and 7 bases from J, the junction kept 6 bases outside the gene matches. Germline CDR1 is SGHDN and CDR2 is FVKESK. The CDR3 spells CASSQVRGPGEQYF. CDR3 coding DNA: TGTGCCAGCAGCCAAGTCAGGGGGCCGGGGGAGCAGTACTTC.

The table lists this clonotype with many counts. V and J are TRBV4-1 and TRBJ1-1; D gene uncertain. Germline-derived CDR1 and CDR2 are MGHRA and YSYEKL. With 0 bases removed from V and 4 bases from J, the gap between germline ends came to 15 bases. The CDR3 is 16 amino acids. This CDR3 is CASSQELGSVSTEAFF. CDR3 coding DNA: TGCGCCAGCAGCCAAGAACTAGGCAGCGTCTCCACTGAAGCTTTCTTT.

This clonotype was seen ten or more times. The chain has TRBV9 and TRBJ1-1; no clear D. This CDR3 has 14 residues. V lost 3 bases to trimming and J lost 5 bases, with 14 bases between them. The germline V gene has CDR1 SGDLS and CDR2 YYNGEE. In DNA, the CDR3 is TGTGCCAGCAGCGCCCCGGGGATCGGTACTGAAGCTTTCTTT. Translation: CASSAPGIGTEAFF.

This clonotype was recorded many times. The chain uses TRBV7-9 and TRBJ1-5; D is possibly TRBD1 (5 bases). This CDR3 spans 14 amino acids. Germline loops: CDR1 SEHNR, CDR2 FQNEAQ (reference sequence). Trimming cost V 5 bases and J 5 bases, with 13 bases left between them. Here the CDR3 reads CASSPGTADQPQHF. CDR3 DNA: TGTGCCAGCAGCCCCGGGACCGCGGATCAGCCCCAGCATTTT.

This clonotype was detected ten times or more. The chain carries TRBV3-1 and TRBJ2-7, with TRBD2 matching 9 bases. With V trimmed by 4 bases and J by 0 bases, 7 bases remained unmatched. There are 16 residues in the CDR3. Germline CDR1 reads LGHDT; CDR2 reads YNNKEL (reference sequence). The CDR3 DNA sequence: TGTGCCAGCAGCCTTGCCCGACTAGCGGTCTCCTACGAGCAGTACTTC. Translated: CASSLARLAVSYEQYF.

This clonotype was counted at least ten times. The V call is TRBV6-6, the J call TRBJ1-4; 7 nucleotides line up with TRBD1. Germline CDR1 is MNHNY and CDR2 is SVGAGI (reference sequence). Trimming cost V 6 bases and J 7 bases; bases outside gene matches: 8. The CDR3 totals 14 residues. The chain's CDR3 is CASSNDRESEKLFF. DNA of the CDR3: TGTGCCAGCAGCAACGACAGGGAGAGTGAAAAACTGTTTTTT.

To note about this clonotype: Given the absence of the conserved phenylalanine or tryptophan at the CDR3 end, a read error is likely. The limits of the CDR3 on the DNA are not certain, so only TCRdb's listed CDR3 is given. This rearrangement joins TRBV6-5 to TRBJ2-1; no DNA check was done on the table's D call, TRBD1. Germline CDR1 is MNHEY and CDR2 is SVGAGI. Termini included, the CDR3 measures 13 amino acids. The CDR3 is CASQPGARNEQVC.

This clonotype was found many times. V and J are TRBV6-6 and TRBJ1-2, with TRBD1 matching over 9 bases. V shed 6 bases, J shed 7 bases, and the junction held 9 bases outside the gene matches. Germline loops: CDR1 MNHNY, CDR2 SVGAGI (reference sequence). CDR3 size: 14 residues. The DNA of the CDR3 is TGTGCCAGCAGCAACCGGGACAGGGACACTGGCTACACCTTC. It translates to CASSNRDRDTGYTF.

CDR3 amino acids: CAWSVGQFSGRTFPDTQYF. In DNA, the CDR3 is TGTGCCTGGAGTGTTGGACAGTTCAGCGGGAGGACGTTCCCAGATACGCAGTATTTT. The J gene is TRBJ2-3, the V gene TRBV30, with TRBD2 matching over 9 bases. J lost 4 bases, V lost 0 bases, and 17 bases had no gene match. Per germline, CDR1 GTSNPN and CDR2 SVGIG (reference sequence). CDR3 length equals 19 residues.

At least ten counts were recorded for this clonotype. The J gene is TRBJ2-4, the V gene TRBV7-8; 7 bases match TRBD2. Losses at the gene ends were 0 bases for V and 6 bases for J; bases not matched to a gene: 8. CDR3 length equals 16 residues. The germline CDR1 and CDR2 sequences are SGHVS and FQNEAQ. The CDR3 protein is CASSLAGGDGRNIQYF. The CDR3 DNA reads TGTGCCAGCAGCTTAGCGGGAGGGGATGGTCGAAACATTCAGTACTTC.

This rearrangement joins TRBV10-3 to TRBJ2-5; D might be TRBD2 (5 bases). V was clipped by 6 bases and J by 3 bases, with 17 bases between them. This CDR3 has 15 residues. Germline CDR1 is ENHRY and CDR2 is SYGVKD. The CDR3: CAIRSPGNPKETQYF. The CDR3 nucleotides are TGTGCCATCAGATCCCCGGGAAACCCAAAAGAGACCCAGTACTTC.

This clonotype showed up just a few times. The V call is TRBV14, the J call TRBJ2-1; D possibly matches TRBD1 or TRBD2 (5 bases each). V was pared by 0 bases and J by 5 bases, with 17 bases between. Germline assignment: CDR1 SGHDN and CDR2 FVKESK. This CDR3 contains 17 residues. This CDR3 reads CASSQEGPLVPHNEQFF. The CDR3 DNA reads TGTGCCAGCAGCCAAGAGGGACCCCTGGTACCCCACAATGAGCAGTTCTTC.

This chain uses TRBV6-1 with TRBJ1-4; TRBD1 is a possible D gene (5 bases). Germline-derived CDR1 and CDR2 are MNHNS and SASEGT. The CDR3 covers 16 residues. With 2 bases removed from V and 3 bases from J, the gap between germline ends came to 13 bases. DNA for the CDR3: TGTGCCAGCAGTGAAAGGGGATATGGGGCTAATGAAAAACTGTTTTTT. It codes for CASSERGYGANEKLFF.

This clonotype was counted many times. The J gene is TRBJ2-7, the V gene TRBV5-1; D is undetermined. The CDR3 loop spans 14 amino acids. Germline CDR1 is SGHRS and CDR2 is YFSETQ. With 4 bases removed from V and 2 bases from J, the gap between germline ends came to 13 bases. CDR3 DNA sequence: TGCGCCAGCAGCCTTCGGACCGGGCCCTACGAGCAGTACTTC. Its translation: CASSLRTGPYEQYF.

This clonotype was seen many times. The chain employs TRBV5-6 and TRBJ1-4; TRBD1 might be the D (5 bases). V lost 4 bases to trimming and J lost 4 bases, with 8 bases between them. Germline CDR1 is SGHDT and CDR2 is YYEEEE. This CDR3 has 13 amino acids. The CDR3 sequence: CASSVDSNEKLFF. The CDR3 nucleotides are TGTGCCAGCAGCGTCGACAGTAATGAAAAACTGTTTTTT.

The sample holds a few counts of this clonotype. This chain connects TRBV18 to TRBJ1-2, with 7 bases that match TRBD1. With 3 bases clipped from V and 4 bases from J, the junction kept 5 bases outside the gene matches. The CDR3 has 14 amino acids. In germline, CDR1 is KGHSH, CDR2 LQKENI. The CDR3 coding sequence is TGTGCCAGCTCACCCGGGACAGAAGCCTATGGCTACACCTTC. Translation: CASSPGTEAYGYTF.

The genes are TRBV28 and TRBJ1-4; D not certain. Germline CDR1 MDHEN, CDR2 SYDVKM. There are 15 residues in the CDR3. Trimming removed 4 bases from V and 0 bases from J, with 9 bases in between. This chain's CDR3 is CASSSYTATNEKLFF. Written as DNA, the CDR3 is TGTGCCAGCAGTTCCTACACTGCAACTAATGAAAAACTGTTTTTT. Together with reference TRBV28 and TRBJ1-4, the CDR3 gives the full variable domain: DVKVTQSSRYLVKRTGEKVFLECVQDMDHENMFWYRQDPGLGLRLIYFSYDVKMKEKGDIPEGYSVSREKKERFSLILESASTNQTSMYLCASSSYTATNEKLFFGSGTQLSVL.

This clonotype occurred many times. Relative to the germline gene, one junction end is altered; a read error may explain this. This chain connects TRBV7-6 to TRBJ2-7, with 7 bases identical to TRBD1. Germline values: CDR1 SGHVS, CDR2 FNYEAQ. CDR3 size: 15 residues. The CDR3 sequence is CASRSSGTASSEQYF. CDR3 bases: TGTGCCAGCAGAAGTTCCGGGACAGCCTCCTCCGAGCAGTACTTC.

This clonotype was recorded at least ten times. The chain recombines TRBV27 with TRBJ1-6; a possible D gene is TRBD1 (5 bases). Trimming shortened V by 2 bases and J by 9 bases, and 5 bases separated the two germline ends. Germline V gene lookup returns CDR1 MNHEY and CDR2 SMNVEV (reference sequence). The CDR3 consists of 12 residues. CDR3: CASSLTGSPLHF. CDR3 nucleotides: TGTGCCAGCAGTTTAACAGGTTCACCCCTCCACTTT.

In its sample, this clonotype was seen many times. The CDR3 loop is CASSSYTNNQPQHF. The CDR3 nucleotides are TGTGCCAGCAGTTCCTACACAAACAATCAGCCCCAGCATTTT. This chain uses TRBV27 with TRBJ1-5; D is ambiguous. The CDR3 has 14 amino acids. Between the trimmed V and J ends, which lost 4 bases and 3 bases, there was a span of 10 bases. Germline assignment: CDR1 MNHEY and CDR2 SMNVEV (reference sequence).

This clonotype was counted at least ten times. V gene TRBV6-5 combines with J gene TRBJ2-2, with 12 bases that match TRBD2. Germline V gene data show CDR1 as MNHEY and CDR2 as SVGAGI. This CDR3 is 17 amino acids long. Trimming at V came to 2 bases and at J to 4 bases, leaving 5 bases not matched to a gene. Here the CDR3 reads CASSYLAGGRGTGELFF. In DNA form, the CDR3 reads TGTGCCAGCAGTTACCTAGCGGGAGGGAGGGGCACCGGGGAGCTGTTTTTT.

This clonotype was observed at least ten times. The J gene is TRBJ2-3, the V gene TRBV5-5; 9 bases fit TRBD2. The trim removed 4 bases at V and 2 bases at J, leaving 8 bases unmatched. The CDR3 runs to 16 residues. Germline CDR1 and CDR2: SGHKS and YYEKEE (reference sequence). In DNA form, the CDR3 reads TGTGCCAGCAGCCTTCGCCTAGCGGGAATCACAGATACGCAGTATTTT. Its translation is CASSLRLAGITDTQYF.

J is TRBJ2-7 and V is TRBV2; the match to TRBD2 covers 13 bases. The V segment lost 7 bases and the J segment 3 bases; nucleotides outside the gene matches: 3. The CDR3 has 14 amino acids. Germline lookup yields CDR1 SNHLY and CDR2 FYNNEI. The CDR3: CASTGLAGDYEQYF. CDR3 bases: TGTGCCAGCACCGGACTAGCGGGAGACTACGAGCAGTACTTC.

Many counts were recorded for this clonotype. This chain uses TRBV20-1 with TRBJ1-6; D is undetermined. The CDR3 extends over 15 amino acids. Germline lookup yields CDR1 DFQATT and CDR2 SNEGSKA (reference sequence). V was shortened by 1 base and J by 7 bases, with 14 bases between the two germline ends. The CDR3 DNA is TGCAGTGCTAGAGGACGCGGAGGGTACAATTCACCCCTCCACTTT. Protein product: CSARGRGGYNSPLHF.

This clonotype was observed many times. The CDR3 DNA sequence: TGTGCCACCAGTGATGCCACTAGCGGGAGTAATTCAGATACGCAGTATTTT. It specifies CATSDATSGSNSDTQYF. The chain combines TRBV24-1 with TRBJ2-3; 11 bases align to TRBD2. The CDR3 extends over 17 amino acids. CDR1 and CDR2 (germline): KGHDR, SFDVKD. Trimming removed 3 bases from V and 4 bases from J; junction bases left unmatched: 8.

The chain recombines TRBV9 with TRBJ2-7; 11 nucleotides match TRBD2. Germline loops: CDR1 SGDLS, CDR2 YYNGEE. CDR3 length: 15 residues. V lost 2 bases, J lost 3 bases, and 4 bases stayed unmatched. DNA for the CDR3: TGTGCCAGCAGCGTGGGACTAGCGGTAGACTACGAGCAGTACTTC. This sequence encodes CASSVGLAVDYEQYF.